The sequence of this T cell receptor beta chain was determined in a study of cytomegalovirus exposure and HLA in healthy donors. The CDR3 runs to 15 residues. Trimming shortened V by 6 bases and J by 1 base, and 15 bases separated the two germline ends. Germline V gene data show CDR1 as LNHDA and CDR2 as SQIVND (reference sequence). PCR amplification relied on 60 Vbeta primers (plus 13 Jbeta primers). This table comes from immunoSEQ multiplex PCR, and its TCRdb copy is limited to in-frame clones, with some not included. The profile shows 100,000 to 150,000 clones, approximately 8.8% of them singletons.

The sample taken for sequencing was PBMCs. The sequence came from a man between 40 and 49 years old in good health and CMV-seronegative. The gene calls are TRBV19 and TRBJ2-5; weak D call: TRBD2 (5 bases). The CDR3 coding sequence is TGTGCCAGTAGCCCGCTGGACTCCTCCCAAGAGACCCAGTACTTC. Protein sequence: CASSPLDSSQETQYF.